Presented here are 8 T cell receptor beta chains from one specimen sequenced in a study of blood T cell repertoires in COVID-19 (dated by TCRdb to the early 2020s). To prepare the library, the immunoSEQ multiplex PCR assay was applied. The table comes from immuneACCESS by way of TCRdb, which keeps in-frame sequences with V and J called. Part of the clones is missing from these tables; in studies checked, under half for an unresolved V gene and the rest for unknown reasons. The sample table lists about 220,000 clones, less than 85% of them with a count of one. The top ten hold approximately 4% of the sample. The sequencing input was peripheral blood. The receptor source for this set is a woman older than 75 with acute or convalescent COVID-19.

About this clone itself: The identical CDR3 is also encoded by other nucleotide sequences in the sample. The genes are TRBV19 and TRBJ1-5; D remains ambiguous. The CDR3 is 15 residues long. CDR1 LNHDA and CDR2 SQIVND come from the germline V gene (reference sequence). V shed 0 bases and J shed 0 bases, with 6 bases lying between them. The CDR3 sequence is CASSIEASSNQPQHF. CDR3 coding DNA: TGTGCCAGTAGTATAGAGGCCAGTAGCAATCAGCCCCAGCATTTT.

The CDR3 nucleotides read TGCGCCAGCAGCCAAAAAGGGGCCGGGACAGGGGTTAGCGAGCAGTACTTC. Its translation: CASSQKGAGTGVSEQYF. This chain connects TRBV4-3 to TRBJ2-7; 10 bases align to TRBD1. The CDR3 covers 17 residues. Per germline, CDR1 LGHNA and CDR2 YSLEER. The ends lost 2 bases at V and 6 bases at J; junction bases unmatched: 13.

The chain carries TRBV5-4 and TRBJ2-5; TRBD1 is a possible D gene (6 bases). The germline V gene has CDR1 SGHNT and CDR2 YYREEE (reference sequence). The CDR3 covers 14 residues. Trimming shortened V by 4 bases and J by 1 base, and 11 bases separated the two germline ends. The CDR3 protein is CASSVRDTQETQYF. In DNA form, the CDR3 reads TGTGCCAGCAGCGTCCGGGACACCCAAGAGACCCAGTACTTC. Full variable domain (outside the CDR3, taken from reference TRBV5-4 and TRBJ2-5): ETGVTQSPTHLIKTRGQQVTLRCSSQSGHNTVSWYQQALGQGPQFIFQYYREEENGRGNFPPRFSGLQFPNYSSELNVNALELDDSALYLCASSVRDTQETQYFGPGTRLLVL.

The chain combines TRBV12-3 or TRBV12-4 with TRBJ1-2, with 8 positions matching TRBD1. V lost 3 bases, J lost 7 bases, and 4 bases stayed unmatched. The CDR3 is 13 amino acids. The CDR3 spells CASSFNGQGGYTF. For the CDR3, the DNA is TGTGCCAGCAGTTTCAATGGACAGGGTGGCTACACCTTC.

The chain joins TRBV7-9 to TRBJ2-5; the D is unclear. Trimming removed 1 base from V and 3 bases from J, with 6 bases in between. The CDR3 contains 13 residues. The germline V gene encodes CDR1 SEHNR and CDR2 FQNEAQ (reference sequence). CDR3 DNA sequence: TGTGCCAGCAGCTTAGAACAGAAAGAGACCCAGTACTTC. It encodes CASSLEQKETQYF.

CDR3 in DNA: TGTGCCAGCAGCCCAAGACTAGCGGGGGCCTACAATGAGCAGTTCTTC. As protein: CASSPRLAGAYNEQFF. The chain carries TRBV27 and TRBJ2-1, with TRBD2 matching 12 bases. Looked up from germline, CDR1 is MNHEY and CDR2 is SMNVEV (reference sequence). Germline trimming cut 6 bases from V and 2 bases from J; bases unmatched to any gene: 5. This CDR3 has 16 residues.

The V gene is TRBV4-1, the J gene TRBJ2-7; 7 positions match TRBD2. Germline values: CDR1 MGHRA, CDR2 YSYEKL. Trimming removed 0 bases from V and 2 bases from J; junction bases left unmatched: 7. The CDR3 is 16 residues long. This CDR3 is CASSQDRGGVTYEQYF. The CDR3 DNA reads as TGCGCCAGCAGCCAAGATCGGGGAGGGGTCACCTACGAGCAGTACTTC.

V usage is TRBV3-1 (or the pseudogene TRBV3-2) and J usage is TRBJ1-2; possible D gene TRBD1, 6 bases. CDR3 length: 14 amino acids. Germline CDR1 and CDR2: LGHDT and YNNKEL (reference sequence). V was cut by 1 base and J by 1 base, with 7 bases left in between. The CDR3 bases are TGTGCCAGCAGCCAAGGACAGGTTAACTATGGCTACACCTTC. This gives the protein CASSQGQVNYGYTF.